One and the same sample provided the 7 T cell receptor beta chains below, sequenced in a study of somatic mutations in cytotoxic T cells in rheumatoid arthritis. Using immunoSEQ multiplex PCR, the repertoire was profiled, and TCRdb retains in-frame clones only, with some absent. The table has more than 15,000 clones, roughly 80% seen once; the top ten hold less than 25%. The source material was CD8+ T cells sorted from blood. The receptors come from a woman aged 60-70 years in good health.

This sequence joins TRBV11-2 and TRBJ2-1, with D perhaps matching TRBD2 (7 bases). The CDR3 is 16 residues long. Trimming removed 1 base at V and 6 bases at J, with 16 bases between. Germline V gene data show CDR1 as SGHAT and CDR2 as FQNNGV. The CDR3 region is CASSLGWGGRFNEQFF. CDR3 in DNA: TGTGCCAGCAGCTTAGGTTGGGGGGGCAGGTTCAATGAGCAGTTCTTC.

This clone was found once. This chain joins TRBV11-2 and TRBJ2-7, with unresolved D. The CDR3 is 15 amino acids. Looked up from germline, CDR1 is SGHAT and CDR2 is FQNNGV. Between the trimmed V and J ends, which lost 1 base and 2 bases, there was a span of 12 bases. CDR3: CASSLVGGVAYEQYF. CDR3 sequence (DNA): TGTGCCAGCAGCTTAGTCGGCGGAGTTGCCTACGAGCAGTACTTC.

The chain links TRBV6-5 to TRBJ1-1, with a weak D call TRBD1 (6 bases). V lost 5 bases and J lost 3, with 13 bases in between. The CDR3 extends over 14 amino acids. Germline V gene data show CDR1 as MNHEY and CDR2 as SVGAGI. CDR3 protein: CASSPGTLDTEAFF. In DNA, the CDR3 is TGTGCCAGCAGTCCCGGGACACTCGACACTGAAGCTTTCTTT.

The rearrangement joins TRBV7-2 to TRBJ1-1; D is perhaps TRBD1 (5 bases). Germline V gene sequence: CDR1 SGHTA, CDR2 FQGNSA. V was clipped by 4 bases and J by 3 bases, with 9 bases between them. This CDR3 contains 13 residues. The DNA for the CDR3 is TGTGCCAGCAGCTCGGGGCCCTACACTGAAGCTTTCTTT. This encodes CASSSGPYTEAFF.

The chain carries TRBV6-5 and TRBJ2-1; 11 bases agree with TRBD2. Germline lookup yields CDR1 MNHEY and CDR2 SVGAGI. CDR3 length equals 15 residues. Trimming cost V 1 base and J 8 bases; bases outside gene matches: 4. The CDR3 nucleotides are TGTGCCAGCAGTTACTTAGCGGGGGGGCAGGATGAGCAGTTCTTC. Amino acid sequence: CASSYLAGGQDEQFF.

This clone showed up just a few times. The chain combines TRBV4-1 with TRBJ1-5, with 8 bases that match TRBD1. CDR1 is MGHRA, CDR2 YSYEKL, per germline. The CDR3 contains 14 residues. The V segment lost 4 bases and the J segment 7 bases; nucleotides outside the gene matches: 6. The CDR3 bases are TGCGCCAGCAGCCTTGACAGGGGCGGCCAGCCCCAGCATTTT. It encodes CASSLDRGGQPQHF.

V usage is TRBV9 and J usage is TRBJ1-1, with 8 positions matching TRBD1. This CDR3 is 17 amino acids long. V shed 0 bases, J shed 0 bases, and the junction held 7 bases outside the gene matches. Germline CDR1 is SGDLS and CDR2 is YYNGEE. DNA for the CDR3: TGTGCCAGCAGCGTAGCCGGGGCAGGGGGCATGAACACTGAAGCTTTCTTT. Protein product: CASSVAGAGGMNTEAFF.